The clone carrying this T cell receptor beta chain was observed once. The antigen is unknown. These data belong to a study of CD8 T cells in Susac syndrome. Study summary: Clinically active disease was present in roughly 6 of the sequenced Susac syndrome patients. About 8 of these patients were in remission.

It was with random hexamers that about 0.45 to 1 ug RNA was reverse transcribed. Each CDR3 protein gets one entry after TCRdb re-called the immunoSEQ multiplex PCR reads with MiXCR. The sample lists about 90,000 distinct CDR3 sequences; 90% to 97% were seen once. CDR1 SGHNT and CDR2 YYREEE come from the germline V gene (reference sequence). V lost 0 bases and J 5 bases, leaving 15 bases between the germline ends. The CDR3 contains 15 residues. The authors sequenced TCR beta from blood CD8+ and CD4+ T cells. Overall study results and limits: The study conceded that relatively few individuals underwent its TCR sequencing and HLA analysis. Susac-specific public clones found in total CD8+ repertoires numbered 15 to 20, and those in CD8+ TEMRA repertoires numbered 4 to 6.

V usage is TRBV5-4 and J usage is TRBJ2-7; D is perhaps TRBD2 (5 bases). Sequencing input: CD8+ T cells from PBMCs. The sequence was collected from a human donor with Susac syndrome. The DNA for the CDR3 is TGTGCCAGCAGCTTGGAGGGCGGGTCCCGGGACGAGCAGTACTTC. It encodes CASSLEGGSRDEQYF.